The T cell receptor (beta chain) under discussion was sequenced for a study of blood T cell repertoires in COVID-19. Profiled with immunoSEQ multiplex PCR; TCRdb holds only in-frame clones, not every one. Among tens of thousands of clones listed, 85% to 90% were seen once. The germline V gene has CDR1 SGHRS and CDR2 YFSETQ. With V trimmed by 0 bases and J by 10 bases, 7 bases remained unmatched. This CDR3 is built from 15 residues. A single count supports this clone. The receptor's source is a man between 25 and 39 years old with active or convalescent COVID-19. The V and J genes are TRBV5-1 and TRBJ1-6; 7 nucleotides align to TRBD1. Sequenced input: peripheral blood. CDR3 sequence: CASSLEQGNVSPLHF. The CDR3 DNA is TGCGCCAGCAGCTTGGAACAGGGGAACGTATCACCCCTCCACTTT.